This is a list of T cell receptor beta chains from one sample in a study of radiation and T cells in renal cell carcinoma. The data were produced by immunoSEQ multiplex PCR, yet TCRdb's version contains in-frame clones alone and is incomplete. The data contain about 130,000 clones, roughly 80% of them seen just once; the ten biggest clones take up 3%. The sample in question was blood, obtained from a patient whose treatment included radiotherapy and nephrectomy. These receptors were taken from a woman between 55 and 75 years old with renal cell carcinoma. CDR3s include the opening cysteine and the closing phenylalanine or tryptophan. The D gene is left open where the match is weak. Part of the rows lack a size; the others show once, few, many or a class for expanded clones.

size	V	J	D	CDR3	DNA
.	TRBV5-1	TRBJ2-1	TRBD2	CASRRTTSGGQYNEQFF	TGCGCCAGCAGACGGACGACTAGCGGGGGCCAATACAATGAGCAGTTCTTC
.	TRBV6-6	TRBJ2-1	.	CASSAREGAGYNEQFF	TGTGCCAGCAGTGCAAGGGAGGGGGCAGGGTACAATGAGCAGTTCTTC
.	TRBV2	TRBJ1-3	.	CASSEWGGKSGNTIYF	TGTGCCAGCAGTGAATGGGGGGGCAAATCTGGAAACACCATATATTTT
.	TRBV15	TRBJ2-3	TRBD2	CATSREGGRGVDTQYF	TGTGCCACCAGCAGAGAGGGCGGGAGAGGAGTAGATACGCAGTATTTT
few	TRBV27	TRBJ2-7	.	CASSYDGSTYEQYF	TGTGCCAGCAGTTATGACGGATCAACCTACGAGCAGTACTTC
.	TRBV5-4	TRBJ2-3	TRBD2	CASSEGVSTSGSPTDTQYF	TGTGCCAGCAGCGAGGGGGTTTCGACTAGCGGGAGCCCCACAGATACGCAGTATTTT
few	TRBV19	TRBJ1-4	.	CASSMGAFNEKLFF	TGTGCCAGTAGTATGGGGGCCTTTAATGAAAAACTGTTTTTT
few	TRBV5-1	TRBJ2-7	TRBD1	CASSGGQGPDYEQYF	TGCGCCAGCAGCGGGGGACAGGGCCCCGACTACGAGCAGTACTTC
.	TRBV6-4	TRBJ1-2	.	CASSDGQMPSSGYTF	TGTGCCAGCAGTGACGGCCAGATGCCATCCTCTGGCTACACCTTC
.	TRBV5-1	TRBJ1-4	TRBD1	CASSRGQGNEKLFF	TGCGCCAGCAGCAGGGGACAGGGTAATGAAAAACTGTTTTTT
.	TRBV28	TRBJ2-1	.	CASSFFTLESSYNEQFF	TGTGCCAGCAGTTTCTTCACGTTAGAAAGCTCCTACAATGAGCAGTTCTTC
few	TRBV5-4	TRBJ2-5	.	CASSLRQFIGQETQYF	TGTGCCAGCAGCTTGCGTCAGTTTATAGGCCAAGAGACCCAGTACTTC
.	TRBV5-1	TRBJ2-1	TRBD2	CASSLTGGSYNEQFF	TGCGCCAGCAGCTTAACGGGAGGTTCCTACAATGAGCAGTTCTTC
.	TRBV2	TRBJ2-2	.	CASSWAENTGELFF	TGTGCCAGCAGCTGGGCAGAGAACACCGGGGAGCTGTTTTTT
once	TRBV1	TRBJ2-7	.	CTSSTQGPYEQYF	TGCACCAGCAGTACACAGGGACCCTACGAGCAGTACTTC
.	TRBV2	TRBJ1-2	.	CASSEKRAGDGYTF	TGTGCCAGCAGCGAAAAAAGGGCAGGGGATGGCTACACCTTC
.	TRBV29-1	TRBJ1-2	.	CSVAGNYGYTF	TGCAGCGTTGCGGGTAACTATGGCTACACCTTC
.	TRBV20-1	TRBJ2-5	.	CSAGGPGTQYF	TGCAGTGCGGGCGGGCCAGGGACCCAGTACTTC
.	TRBV28	TRBJ1-1	TRBD1	CASSSQGAVNTEAFF	TGTGCCAGCAGTTCACAGGGGGCTGTGAACACTGAAGCTTTCTTT
.	TRBV19	TRBJ1-5	TRBD1	CASIPGRGHGNQPQHF	TGTGCCAGTATCCCTGGCAGGGGGCACGGCAATCAGCCCCAGCATTTT
once	TRBV6-1	TRBJ2-2	.	CASSEGSGSFHSGELFF	TGTGCCAGCAGTGAAGGAAGTGGGAGTTTTCATTCCGGGGAGCTGTTTTTT
once	TRBV9	TRBJ1-4	TRBD1	CASSAIQGDNEKLFF	TGTGCCAGCAGCGCCATACAGGGGGATAATGAAAAACTGTTTTTT
.	TRBV27	TRBJ2-2	.	CASRGLNTGELFF	TGTGCCAGCAGGGGGCTGAACACCGGGGAGCTGTTTTTT
.	TRBV5-6	TRBJ2-5	TRBD2	CASSTGLAGGPETQYF	TGTGCCAGCAGCACGGGACTAGCGGGAGGGCCCGAGACCCAGTACTTC
.	TRBV6-1	TRBJ1-2	.	CASSEKHYSSNYGYTF	TGTGCCAGCAGTGAAAAACATTACAGTAGTAACTATGGCTACACCTTC
.	TRBV29-1	TRBJ2-1	TRBD2	CSALASGGVYEQFF	TGCAGCGCCCTCGCTAGCGGGGGGGTCTATGAGCAGTTCTTC
few	TRBV5-1	TRBJ1-3	.	CASSLDQSDTIYF	TGCGCCAGCAGCTTGGACCAGTCGGACACCATATATTTT
few	TRBV11-2	TRBJ1-3	.	CASSLTDIGNTIYF	TGTGCCAGCAGCTTAACGGACATTGGAAACACCATATATTTT
.	TRBV19	TRBJ1-5	.	CASSTSGGFNQPQHF	TGTGCCAGTAGTACCTCCGGCGGGTTTAATCAGCCCCAGCATTTT
.	TRBV11-1	TRBJ2-3	.	CASSFSGTSTDTQYF	TGTGCCAGCAGCTTTAGCGGCACTAGCACAGATACGCAGTATTTT
.	TRBV15	TRBJ1-4	.	CATSRDKGLRQVHEKLFF	TGTGCCACCAGCAGAGATAAAGGGCTTCGGCAGGTCCATGAAAAACTGTTTTTT
.	TRBV29-1	TRBJ1-2	.	CSVEKGYGYTF	TGCAGCGTTGAAAAGGGCTATGGCTACACCTTC
once	TRBV18	TRBJ1-4	TRBD1	CASSAQGHEKLFF	TGTGCCAGCTCAGCACAGGGGCATGAAAAACTGTTTTTT
.	TRBV10-3	TRBJ1-2	TRBD1	CAISTGGSNYGYTF	TGTGCCATCAGCACAGGGGGATCGAACTATGGCTACACCTTC
.	TRBV6-5	TRBJ1-2	.	CASSNGTLVGYTF	TGTGCCAGCAGTAACGGGACACTGGTTGGCTACACCTTC
.	TRBV21-1	TRBJ2-7	.	CASSSSRKTPRSYEQYF	TGTGCCAGCAGCAGTAGTAGGAAAACTCCTCGCTCCTACGAGCAGTACTTC
few	TRBV14	TRBJ1-1	.	CASSYRTGNTEAFF	TGTGCCAGCAGCTACCGGACGGGAAACACTGAAGCTTTCTTT
.	TRBV4-2	TRBJ1-1	.	CASSQEGGLMNTEAFF	TGTGCCAGCAGCCAAGAAGGGGGGCTAATGAACACTGAAGCTTTCTTT
.	TRBV10-3	TRBJ1-5	.	CAIRSGQGAGNQPQHF	TGTGCCATCAGGAGTGGTCAGGGAGCGGGCAATCAGCCCCAGCATTTT
.	TRBV9	TRBJ1-2	TRBD1	CASSVAPQGEDGYTF	TGTGCCAGCAGCGTAGCTCCTCAGGGGGAGGATGGCTACACCTTC
.	TRBV2	TRBJ1-2	.	CASRSGGSSYYGYTF	TGTGCCAGCCGAAGTGGGGGGTCGTCCTACTATGGCTACACCTTC
.	TRBV19	TRBJ2-1	TRBD1	CASTPNPGQAVWFF	TGTGCCAGTACTCCGAACCCCGGACAGGCCGTTTGGTTCTTC
.	TRBV5-1	TRBJ1-4	TRBD1	CASGPTGGREKLFF	TGCGCCAGCGGCCCGACAGGGGGAAGAGAAAAACTGTTTTTT
.	TRBV5-6	TRBJ2-7	.	CASSLAKGLDEQYF	TGTGCCAGCAGCTTGGCCAAGGGGTTGGACGAGCAGTACTTC
.	TRBV27	TRBJ2-1	TRBD2	CASSHGLAVYNEQFF	TGTGCCAGCAGCCACGGACTAGCGGTTTACAATGAGCAGTTCTTC
few	TRBV6-6	TRBJ1-2	.	CASGLKINYGYTF	TGTGCCAGCGGACTTAAAATTAACTATGGCTACACCTTC
once	TRBV4-1	TRBJ1-1	.	CASSQETRLMNTEAFF	TGCGCCAGCAGCCAAGAAACACGGTTAATGAACACTGAAGCTTTCTTT
.	TRBV10-3	TRBJ1-6	.	CAISLNRGGSYNSPLHF	TGTGCCATCAGCTTGAACCGGGGCGGCTCCTATAATTCACCCCTCCACTTT
.	TRBV14	TRBJ1-3	TRBD1	CASSQWTGFNSGNTIYF	TGTGCCAGCAGCCAGTGGACAGGGTTCAACTCTGGAAACACCATATATTTT
.	TRBV10-3	TRBJ1-1	TRBD1	CATGGRQGQGATEAFF	TGTGCCACGGGCGGGAGACAAGGACAGGGGGCCACTGAAGCTTTCTTT
.	TRBV5-6	TRBJ1-3	.	CASSWTELSGNTIYF	TGTGCCAGCAGCTGGACAGAACTCTCTGGAAACACCATATATTTT
.	TRBV9	TRBJ2-5	TRBD2	CASSTPAGRTETQYF	TGTGCCAGCAGCACACCAGCGGGAAGAACGGAGACCCAGTACTTC
.	TRBV28	TRBJ1-1	TRBD1	CASSRSHYRGDNTEAFF	TGTGCCAGCAGCCGATCCCACTACAGGGGCGACAACACTGAAGCTTTCTTT
.	TRBV28	TRBJ2-3	TRBD1	CASSPGQGRLDTQYF	TGTGCCAGCAGCCCGGGACAGGGGCGATTGGATACGCAGTATTTT